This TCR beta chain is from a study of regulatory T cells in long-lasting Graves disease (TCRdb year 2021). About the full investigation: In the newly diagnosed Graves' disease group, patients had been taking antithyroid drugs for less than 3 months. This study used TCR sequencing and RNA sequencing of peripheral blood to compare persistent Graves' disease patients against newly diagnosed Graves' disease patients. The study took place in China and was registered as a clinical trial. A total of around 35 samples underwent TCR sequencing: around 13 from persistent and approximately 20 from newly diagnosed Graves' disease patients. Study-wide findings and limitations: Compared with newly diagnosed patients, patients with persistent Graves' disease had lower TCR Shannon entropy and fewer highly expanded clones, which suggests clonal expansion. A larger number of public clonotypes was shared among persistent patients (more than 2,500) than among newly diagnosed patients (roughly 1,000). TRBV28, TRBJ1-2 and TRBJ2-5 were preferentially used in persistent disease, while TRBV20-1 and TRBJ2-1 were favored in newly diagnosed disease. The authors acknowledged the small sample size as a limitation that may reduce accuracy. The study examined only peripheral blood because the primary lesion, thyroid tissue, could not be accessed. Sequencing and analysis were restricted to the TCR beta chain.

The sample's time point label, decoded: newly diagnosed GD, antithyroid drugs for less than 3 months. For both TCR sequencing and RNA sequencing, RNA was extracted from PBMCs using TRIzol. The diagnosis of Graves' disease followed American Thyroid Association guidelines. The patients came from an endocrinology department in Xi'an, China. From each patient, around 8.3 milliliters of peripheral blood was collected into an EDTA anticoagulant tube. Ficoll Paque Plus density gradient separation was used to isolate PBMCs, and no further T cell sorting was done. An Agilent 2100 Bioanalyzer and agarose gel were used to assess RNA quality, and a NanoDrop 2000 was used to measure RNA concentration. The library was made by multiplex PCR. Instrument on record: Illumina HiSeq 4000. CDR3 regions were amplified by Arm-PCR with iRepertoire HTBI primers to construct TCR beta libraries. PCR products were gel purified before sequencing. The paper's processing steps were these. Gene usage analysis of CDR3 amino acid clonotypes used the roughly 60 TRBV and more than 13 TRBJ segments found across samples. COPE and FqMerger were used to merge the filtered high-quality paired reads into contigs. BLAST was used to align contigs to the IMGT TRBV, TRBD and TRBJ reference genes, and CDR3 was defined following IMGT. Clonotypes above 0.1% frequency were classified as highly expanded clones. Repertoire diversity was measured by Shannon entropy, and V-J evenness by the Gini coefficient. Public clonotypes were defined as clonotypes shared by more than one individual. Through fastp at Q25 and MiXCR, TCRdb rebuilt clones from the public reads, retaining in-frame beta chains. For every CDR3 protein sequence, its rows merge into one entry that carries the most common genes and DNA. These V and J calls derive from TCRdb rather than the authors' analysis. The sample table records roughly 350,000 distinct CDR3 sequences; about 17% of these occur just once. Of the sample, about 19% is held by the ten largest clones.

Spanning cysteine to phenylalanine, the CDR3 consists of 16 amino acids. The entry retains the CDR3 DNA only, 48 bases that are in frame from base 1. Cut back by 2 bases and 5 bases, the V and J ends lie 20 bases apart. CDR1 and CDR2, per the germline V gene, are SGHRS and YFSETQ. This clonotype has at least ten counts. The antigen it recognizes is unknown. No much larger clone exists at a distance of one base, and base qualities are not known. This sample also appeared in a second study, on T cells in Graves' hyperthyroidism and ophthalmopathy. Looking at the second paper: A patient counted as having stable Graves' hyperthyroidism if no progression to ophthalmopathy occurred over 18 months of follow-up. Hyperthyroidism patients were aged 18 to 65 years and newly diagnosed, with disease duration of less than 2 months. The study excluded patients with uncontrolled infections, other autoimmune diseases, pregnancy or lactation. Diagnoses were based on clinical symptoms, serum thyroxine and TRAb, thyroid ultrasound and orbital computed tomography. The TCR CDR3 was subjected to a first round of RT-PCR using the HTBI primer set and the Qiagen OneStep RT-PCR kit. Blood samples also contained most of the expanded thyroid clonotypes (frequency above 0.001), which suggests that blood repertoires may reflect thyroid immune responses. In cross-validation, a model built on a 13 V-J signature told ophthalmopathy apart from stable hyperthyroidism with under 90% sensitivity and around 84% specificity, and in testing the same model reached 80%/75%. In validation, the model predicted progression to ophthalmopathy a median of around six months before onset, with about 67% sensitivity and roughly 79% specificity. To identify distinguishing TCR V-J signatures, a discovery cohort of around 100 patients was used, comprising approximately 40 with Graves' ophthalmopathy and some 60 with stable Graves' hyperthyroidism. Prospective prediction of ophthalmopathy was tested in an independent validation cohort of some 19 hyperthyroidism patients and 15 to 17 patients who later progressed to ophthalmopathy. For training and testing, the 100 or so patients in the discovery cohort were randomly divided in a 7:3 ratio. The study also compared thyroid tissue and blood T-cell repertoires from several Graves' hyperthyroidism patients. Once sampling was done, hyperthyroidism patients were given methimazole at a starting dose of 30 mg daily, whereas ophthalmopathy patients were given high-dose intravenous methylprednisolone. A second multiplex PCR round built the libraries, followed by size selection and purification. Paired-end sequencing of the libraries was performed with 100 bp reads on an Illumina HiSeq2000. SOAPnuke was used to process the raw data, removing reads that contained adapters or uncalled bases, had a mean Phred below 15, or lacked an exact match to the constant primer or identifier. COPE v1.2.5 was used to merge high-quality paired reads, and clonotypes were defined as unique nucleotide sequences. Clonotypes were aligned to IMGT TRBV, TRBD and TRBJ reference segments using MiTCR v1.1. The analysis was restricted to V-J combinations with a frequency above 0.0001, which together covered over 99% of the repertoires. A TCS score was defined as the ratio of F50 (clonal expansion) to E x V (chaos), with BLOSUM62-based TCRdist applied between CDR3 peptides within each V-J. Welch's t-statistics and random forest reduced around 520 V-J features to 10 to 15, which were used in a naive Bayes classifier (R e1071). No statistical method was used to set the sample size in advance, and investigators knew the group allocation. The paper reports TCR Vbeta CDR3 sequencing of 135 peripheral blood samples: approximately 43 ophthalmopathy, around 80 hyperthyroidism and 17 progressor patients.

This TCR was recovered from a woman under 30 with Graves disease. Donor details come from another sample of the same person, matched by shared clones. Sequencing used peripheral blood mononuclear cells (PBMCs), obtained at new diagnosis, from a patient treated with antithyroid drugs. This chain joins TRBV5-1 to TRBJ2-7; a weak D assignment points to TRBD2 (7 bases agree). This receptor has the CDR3 CASSLDRTAGLHEQYF. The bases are TGCGCCAGCAGCTTAGACCGGACAGCGGGGTTGCACGAGCAGTACTTC.